These 24 T cell receptor beta chains were all obtained from the same sample, sequenced in a study of cytomegalovirus exposure and HLA in healthy donors. 13 Jbeta primers and 60 Vbeta primers were used for the PCR. The table came from immunoSEQ multiplex PCR; TCRdb's copy has only in-frame clones and leaves some out. Among around 110,000 clones listed, 65% to 80% were seen once. Sequences were obtained from PBMCs. The source of these receptors is a man between 25 and 39 years old in good health and CMV-seropositive.

The rearrangement uses TRBV9 and TRBJ1-3, with D tentatively TRBD1 (6 bases). This CDR3 region has 15 residues. Germline loops: CDR1 SGDLS, CDR2 YYNGEE. Trimming took off 5 bases at V and 4 bases at J, with 16 bases between the two ends. The CDR3 loop reads CASSGTGLNGNTIYF. The CDR3, as DNA: TGTGCCAGCAGTGGAACAGGGCTCAACGGAAACACCATATATTTT. Full variable domain (rest looked up from reference TRBV9 and TRBJ1-3): DSGVTQTPKHLITATGQRVTLRCSPRSGDLSVYWYQQSLDQGLQFLIQYYNGEERAKGNILERFSAQQFPDLHSELNLSSLELGDSALYFCASSGTGLNGNTIYFGEGSWLTVV.

The V call is TRBV2, the J call TRBJ2-1, with 10 bases identical to TRBD1. The V segment lost 9 bases and the J segment 0 bases; nucleotides outside the gene matches: 14. CDR3 size: 18 residues. Germline values: CDR1 SNHLY, CDR2 FYNNEI. The CDR3 spells CASGGDRGTGGSYNEQFF. In DNA, the CDR3 is TGTGCCAGTGGGGGGGACAGGGGTACCGGGGGCTCCTACAATGAGCAGTTCTTC.

The V and J genes are TRBV19 and TRBJ1-1; no clear D gene. Trimming stripped 3 bases from V and 0 bases from J, with 8 bases between. The CDR3 has 14 residues. The germline V gene has CDR1 LNHDA and CDR2 SQIVND (reference sequence). As DNA, the CDR3 is TGTGCCAGTAGTATGGCGACACTGAACACTGAAGCTTTCTTT. It specifies CASSMATLNTEAFF.

As for this clone: The junction departs from germline at one end; a sequencing error may be responsible. This sequence joins TRBV14 and TRBJ1-4, with D uncertain. The CDR3 has 13 residues. Germline CDR1 SGHDN, CDR2 FVKESK. This chain's CDR3 is CASSQSGVSRRDF. Here the CDR3 DNA reads TGTGCCAGCAGCCAAAGCGGTGTGTCCAGGCGAGATTTT.

This clone showed up just a few times. The chain joins TRBV6-5 to TRBJ2-7; a weak D match, TRBD2 (5 bases). V was pared by 7 bases and J by 0 bases, with 13 bases between. Germline lookup yields CDR1 MNHEY and CDR2 SVGAGI. The CDR3 loop spans 14 amino acids. The CDR3 reads CASKTGRPSYEQYF. The CDR3 region has the DNA TGTGCCAGCAAAACGGGGAGACCCTCCTACGAGCAGTACTTC.

This rearrangement joins TRBV6-5 to TRBJ2-1; 10 bases are a match to TRBD1. Germline V gives CDR1 MNHEY, CDR2 SVGAGI. V lost 8 bases to trimming and J lost 4 bases; unmatched junction nucleotides: 5. The CDR3 has 14 amino acids. The DNA of the CDR3 is TGTGCCAGCGCCGTGGGACAGGGGTACAATGAGCAGTTCTTC. Protein product: CASAVGQGYNEQFF.

This chain links TRBV6-1 with TRBJ1-6; tentative D call: TRBD1 (6 bases). The CDR3 loop spans 14 amino acids. Germline V gene data show CDR1 as MNHNS and CDR2 as SASEGT. V was clipped by 4 bases and J by 7 bases, with 11 bases between them. CDR3 amino acids: CASSVSGENSPLHF. In DNA form, the CDR3 reads TGTGCCAGCAGTGTATCAGGGGAGAATTCACCCCTCCACTTT.

V and J are TRBV25-1 and TRBJ2-7; TRBD1 matches 10 bases. In germline, CDR1 is MGHDK, CDR2 SYGVNS. CDR3 length equals 13 residues. J was trimmed by 5 bases and V by 5 bases; bases with no gene match: 3. The CDR3 protein is CASSPGTGDEQYF. The DNA of the CDR3 is TGTGCCAGCAGTCCCGGGACAGGGGACGAGCAGTACTTC.

This chain joins TRBV5-5 and TRBJ2-2; 12 positions agree with TRBD2. This CDR3 region has 16 residues. Looked up from germline, CDR1 is SGHKS and CDR2 is YYEKEE (reference sequence). Trimming removed 4 bases from V and 7 bases from J; junction bases left unmatched: 8. As DNA, the CDR3 is TGTGCCAGCAGCCTCCTAGCGGGGGGGCTTCACGGGGAGCTGTTTTTT. It yields the protein CASSLLAGGLHGELFF.

The rearrangement uses TRBV19 and TRBJ2-5; D may be TRBD1 (6 bases). The last part of the DNA fits TRBJ2-7 better; the J call may be wrong. The CDR3 spans 13 residues. Germline loops: CDR1 LNHDA, CDR2 SQIVND (reference sequence). Written as DNA, the CDR3 is TGTGCCAGTAGACTCACAGGGACCTACGAGCAGTACTTC. It encodes CASRLTGTYEQYF.

J is TRBJ1-3 and V is TRBV6-1, with 8 bases lining up with TRBD1. Trimming removed 7 bases from V and 4 bases from J; junction bases left unmatched: 3. CDR3 length: 13 amino acids. In germline, CDR1 is MNHNS, CDR2 SASEGT. The CDR3 sequence: CASNSGGGNTIYF. The CDR3 nucleotides are TGTGCCAGCAACTCAGGGGGCGGAAACACCATATATTTT.

The chain recombines TRBV7-2 with TRBJ2-6; no definite D call. The CDR3 contains 17 residues. Trimming cost V 3 bases and J 0 bases, with 12 bases left between them. Germline V gives CDR1 SGHTA, CDR2 FQGNSA. DNA of the CDR3: TGTGCCAGCAGCTTTGAGTTGTCCTTCTCTGGGGCCAACGTCCTGACTTTC. It specifies CASSFELSFSGANVLTF.

The V gene is TRBV7-8, the J gene TRBJ2-7; 8 bases are a match to TRBD1. CDR3 length: 14 amino acids. The V gene's germline CDR1 is SGHVS and CDR2 FQNEAQ. Trimming at V came to 4 bases and at J to 3 bases, leaving 5 bases not matched to a gene. CDR3: CASSSHGQGYEQYF. The CDR3 DNA is TGTGCCAGCAGCTCGCACGGACAGGGCTACGAGCAGTACTTC.

The J gene is TRBJ2-2, the V gene TRBV5-1, with 8 bases matching TRBD2. Germline CDR1 is SGHRS and CDR2 is YFSETQ. J was trimmed by 5 bases and V by 6 bases; bases with no gene match: 15. The CDR3 length is 17 residues. This CDR3 reads CASTLTSSGGRTGELFF. The CDR3 DNA follows: TGCGCCAGCACACTCACATCCAGCGGGGGTAGGACCGGGGAGCTGTTTTTT.

The chain carries TRBV6-5 and TRBJ2-3; TRBD2 aligns across 8 bases. The germline CDR1 and CDR2 sequences are MNHEY and SVGAGI. V shed 2 bases and J 6 bases; nucleotides not matched to a gene: 7. This CDR3 region has 15 residues. The CDR3 DNA sequence: TGTGCCAGCAGTTACGGTCCAGCGGGGGATGATACGCAGTATTTT. Its translation is CASSYGPAGDDTQYF.

The rearrangement uses TRBV9 and TRBJ1-2; D might be TRBD1 (5 bases). Germline-derived CDR1 and CDR2 are SGDLS and YYNGEE. V lost 6 bases and J 1 base, leaving 13 bases between the germline ends. This CDR3 is 14 amino acids long. The CDR3 spells CASTLQGLNYGYTF. The CDR3 DNA reads as TGTGCCAGCACCCTCCAGGGCCTTAACTATGGCTACACCTTC.

The CDR3 region has the DNA TGTGCCAGCAGCCCCAGTTTAGACAGGGGGCCCTACGAGCAGTACTTC. Translated: CASSPSLDRGPYEQYF. This chain links TRBV7-9 with TRBJ2-7; 10 bases line up with TRBD1. The CDR3 is made up of 16 amino acids. J was trimmed by 2 bases and V by 5 bases; bases with no gene match: 9. The germline CDR1 and CDR2 sequences are SEHNR and FQNEAQ (reference sequence).

V usage is TRBV27 and J usage is TRBJ2-1, with TRBD1 matching 12 bases. V was clipped by 4 bases and J by 9 bases; unmatched bases: 7. This CDR3 contains 15 residues. CDR1 is MNHEY and CDR2 is SMNVEV in the germline V gene (reference sequence). The DNA of the CDR3 is TGTGCCAGCAGTTCCGGGGGACAGGGGGCGCGTGAGCAGTTCTTC. Translated: CASSSGGQGAREQFF.

The chain couples TRBV7-9 to TRBJ2-7, with D tentatively TRBD1 (5 bases). V lost 1 base and J 5 bases, leaving 9 bases between the germline ends. The CDR3 totals 13 residues. Germline CDR1 SEHNR, CDR2 FQNEAQ (reference sequence). The CDR3 protein is CASSLDRSHEQYF. The CDR3 DNA reads as TGTGCCAGCAGCTTAGACAGGAGCCACGAGCAGTACTTC.

This clone was seen a few times. The chain links TRBV28 to TRBJ1-1; D may be TRBD1 (5 bases). Germline CDR1 and CDR2: MDHEN and SYDVKM. The V end lost 10 bases, the J end lost 9 bases, and 18 bases lay between the germline ends. CDR3 size: 12 residues. As DNA, the CDR3 is TGTGCCATTTGGAGGGGTCGAACAAAAGCTTTCTTT. Protein sequence: CAIWRGRTKAFF.

This chain connects TRBV7-2 to TRBJ1-2, with 7 bases fitting TRBD1. CDR1 is SGHTA, CDR2 FQGNSA, per germline. After removal of 4 bases from V and 4 bases from J, the junction contained 6 bases not matched to a gene. The CDR3 has 14 amino acids. This chain's CDR3 is CASSWRQGVYGYTF. The CDR3, as DNA: TGTGCCAGCAGCTGGAGACAGGGAGTCTATGGCTACACCTTC. Supplemented by reference TRBV7-2 and TRBJ1-2, the full variable domain reads GAGVSQSPSNKVTEKGKDVELRCDPISGHTALYWYRQSLGQGLEFLIYFQGNSAPDKSGLPSDRFSAERTGGSVSTLTIQRTQQEDSAVYLCASSWRQGVYGYTFGSGTRLTVV.

This clone was detected once. This chain connects TRBV25-1 to TRBJ1-1, with D perhaps TRBD1 (5 bases). V was trimmed by 1 base and J by 5 bases, leaving 14 bases between them. Germline lookup yields CDR1 MGHDK and CDR2 SYGVNS. The CDR3 has 15 residues. CDR3: CASSEWGDLGTEAFF. The CDR3 nucleotides are TGTGCCAGCAGTGAATGGGGGGATCTGGGAACTGAAGCTTTCTTT. Together with reference TRBV25-1 and TRBJ1-1, the CDR3 gives the full variable domain: EADIYQTPRYLVIGTGKKITLECSQTMGHDKMYWYQQDPGMELHLIHYSYGVNSTEKGDLSSESTVSRIRTEHFPLTLESARPSHTSQYLCASSEWGDLGTEAFFGQGTRLTVV.

This chain uses TRBV28 with TRBJ2-4, with D unclear. V was pared by 4 bases and J by 0 bases, with 4 bases between. This CDR3 is built from 13 residues. Germline V gene lookup returns CDR1 MDHEN and CDR2 SYDVKM. CDR3 nucleotides: TGTGCCAGCAGTTCAGGAGCCAAAAACATTCAGTACTTC. Encoded protein: CASSSGAKNIQYF.

The rearrangement uses TRBV5-1 and TRBJ1-2; unclear D gene. Trimming took 1 base from V and 3 from J, leaving 13 bases between them. Germline assignment: CDR1 SGHRS and CDR2 YFSETQ. The CDR3 consists of 15 residues. The CDR3 loop is CASSLLTPGDYGYTF. Written as DNA, the CDR3 is TGCGCCAGCAGCTTGTTGACTCCTGGCGACTATGGCTACACCTTC.